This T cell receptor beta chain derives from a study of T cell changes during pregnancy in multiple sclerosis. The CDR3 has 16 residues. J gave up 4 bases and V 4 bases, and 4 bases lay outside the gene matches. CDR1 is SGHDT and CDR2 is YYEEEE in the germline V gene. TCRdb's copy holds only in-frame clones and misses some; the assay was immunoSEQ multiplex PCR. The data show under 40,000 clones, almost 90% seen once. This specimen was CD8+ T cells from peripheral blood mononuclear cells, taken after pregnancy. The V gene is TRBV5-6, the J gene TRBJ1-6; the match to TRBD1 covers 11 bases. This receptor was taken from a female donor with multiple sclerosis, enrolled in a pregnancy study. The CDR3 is CASSPRDRGYNSPLHF. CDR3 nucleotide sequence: TGTGCCAGCAGCCCACGGGACAGGGGGTATAATTCACCCCTCCACTTT.